This T cell receptor (beta chain) came from a study of CXCR3-negative and CXCR3-positive naive CD8 T cells. Background on the study: Some 150 million TRB reads in total, about 1.5 +/- 0.3 million per library. General study findings and limits: CXCR3-positive naive cells carried more hydrophobic TRB CDR3s than CXCR3-negative ones. In cryopreserved cells, CXCR3 expression partially decreased, and fresh PBMCs were used in most assays.

This CDR3 is 17 amino acids long. The germline CDR1 and CDR2 sequences are SGHVS and FQNEAQ. CD45RO-CCR7+CD27+CD95- marked naive CD8+ T cells. On this clonotype: No antigen is known for it.

UMI-labeled 5' RACE yielded the TRB cDNA libraries. From the 5' RACE reads, TCRdb lists one entry per CDR3 protein and no DNA. The sample has 150,000 or so distinct CDR3 sequences. This TCR was sampled from a human donor in good health. Some clones in this sample may be carry-over from other donors' samples. The source material was naive CXCR3- CD8+ T cells from blood. Subset reported: CD45RO-CCR7+CD27+CD95- naive CD8+ T cells lacking CXCR3 (TNR3-). The chain employs TRBV7-8 and TRBJ2-7; checking the TCRdb D call of TRBD2 is not possible without DNA. CDR3 sequence: CASSKRVAGEIPYEQYF.